This T cell receptor (beta chain) was retrieved from a study of regulatory T cells in long-lasting Graves disease (dated by TCRdb to about 2021). Background for the entire study: In the newly diagnosed Graves' disease group, patients had been taking antithyroid drugs for less than 3 months. Persistent Graves' disease patients were compared with newly diagnosed Graves' disease patients by peripheral blood TCR sequencing and RNA sequencing. The study was registered as a clinical trial and conducted in China. TCR sequencing covered 13 persistent and roughly 20 newly diagnosed Graves' disease patients, some 35 samples in total. Broader findings and caveats from the paper: Persistent disease showed preferential use of TRBV28, TRBJ1-2 and TRBJ2-5, whereas newly diagnosed disease favored TRBV20-1 and TRBJ2-1. More public clonotypes were shared among persistent patients (over 2,500) than among newly diagnosed patients (roughly 1,000). Persistent Graves' disease patients showed lower TCR Shannon entropy and fewer highly expanded clones than newly diagnosed patients, suggesting clonal expansion. The small sample size was acknowledged by the authors as a limitation that may reduce accuracy. Peripheral blood alone was examined, since thyroid tissue, which constituted the primary lesion, could not be accessed. Sequencing and analysis were restricted to the TCR beta chain.

Including the terminal cysteine and phenylalanine, the CDR3 comprises 11 residues. Of all the DNA, just the CDR3 is kept, 33 bases in frame from base 1. CDR1 and CDR2 are drawn from the germline V gene (reference sequence): GTSNPN, SVGIG. Reading the label with the study, this specimen's time point is: newly diagnosed GD, antithyroid drugs for less than 3 months. For both TCR sequencing and RNA sequencing, RNA was extracted from PBMCs using TRIzol. Graves' disease was diagnosed according to American Thyroid Association guidelines. Patients were recruited from an endocrinology department in Xi'an, China. Each patient gave around 9.2 milliliters of peripheral blood, collected in an EDTA anticoagulant tube. Ficoll Paque Plus density gradient separation was used to isolate PBMCs, and no further T cell sorting was performed. An Agilent 2100 Bioanalyzer and agarose gel were used to check RNA quality, and a NanoDrop 2000 was used to measure RNA concentration.

This clonotype was seen more than once but under ten times. The antigen it binds to is not known. No much larger clone is present one base from it, and per-base qualities are unavailable. Libraries were constructed by multiplex PCR. TCRdb records Illumina HiSeq 4000 as the sequencer. CDR3 regions were amplified by Arm-PCR with iRepertoire HTBI primers to construct TCR beta libraries. Before sequencing, the PCR products underwent gel purification. Concerning the study's data processing: A total of under 80 TRBV and 14 TRBJ segments were identified across samples and were used for gene usage analysis of CDR3 amino acid clonotypes. COPE and FqMerger were used to merge the filtered high-quality paired reads into contigs. BLAST was used to align contigs to IMGT TRBV, TRBD and TRBJ reference genes, with CDR3 defined following IMGT. Any clonotype with a frequency above 0.1% was counted as a highly expanded clone. Shannon entropy served as the measure of repertoire diversity, while the Gini coefficient captured V-J evenness. A clonotype was considered public if more than one individual shared it. The raw public data were reprocessed by TCRdb itself: fastp quality trimming at Q25, MiXCR clonotype calling, in-frame beta chains only. Under each unique CDR3 protein, matching rows form one entry showing the most common genes and DNA. TCRdb, not the authors, supplied the V and J calls. Recorded for this sample are about half a million distinct CDR3 sequences; about 11% of them occurred a single time. 8% to 10% of the sample is held by the ten biggest clonotypes.

These sequences were also reported in another study, on T cells in Graves' hyperthyroidism and ophthalmopathy. Drawing on the second study: A patient counted as having stable Graves' hyperthyroidism if no progression to ophthalmopathy occurred over 18 months of follow-up. The hyperthyroidism patients were between 18 and 65 years old and newly diagnosed, with a disease duration of less than 2 months. Exclusion was applied to patients with uncontrolled infections, other autoimmune diseases, pregnancy or lactation. Diagnoses relied on clinical symptoms, serum thyroxine and TRAb, thyroid ultrasound and orbital computed tomography. A first-round RT-PCR of the TCR CDR3 used the HTBI primer set with the Qiagen OneStep RT-PCR kit. Most expanded thyroid clonotypes (frequency above 0.001) were also detected in blood, a finding suggesting that blood repertoires may reflect thyroid immune responses. In cross-validation, a model built on a 13 V-J signature told ophthalmopathy apart from stable hyperthyroidism with approximately 91% sensitivity and approximately 84% specificity, and in testing the same model reached 80%/75%. In validation, the model predicted progression to ophthalmopathy with 55% to 71% sensitivity and about 73% specificity, a median of around 6.6 months before onset. To identify TCR V-J signatures that set the groups apart, the researchers used a discovery cohort of 90 to 100 patients, made up of fewer than 50 with Graves' ophthalmopathy and about 60 with stable Graves' hyperthyroidism. Prospective prediction of ophthalmopathy was tested in an independent validation cohort consisting of 18 to 20 hyperthyroidism patients and 17 patients who later progressed to ophthalmopathy. The 100 discovery patients were randomly divided into training and test sets at a 7:3 ratio. Thyroid tissue and blood T-cell repertoires from six Graves' hyperthyroidism patients were also compared in the study. Following sampling, methimazole starting at 30 mg daily was given to hyperthyroidism patients, and high-dose intravenous methylprednisolone was given to ophthalmopathy patients. A second multiplex PCR round built the libraries, followed by size selection and purification. Paired-end sequencing of the libraries was performed with 100 bp reads on an Illumina HiSeq2000. SOAPnuke was used to process the raw data, throwing out any read that contained adapters or uncalled bases, had a mean Phred below 15, or lacked an exact constant-primer or identifier match. COPE v1.2.5 was used to merge the high-quality paired reads, and each unique nucleotide sequence was defined as a clonotype. MiTCR v1.1 was used to align clonotypes to the IMGT TRBV, TRBD and TRBJ reference segments. The analysis was restricted to V-J combinations with a frequency above 0.0001, which together covered 99.2% of the repertoires. The TCS score was defined as the ratio of F50 (clonal expansion) to E x V (chaos), calculated using BLOSUM62-based TCRdist between CDR3 peptides within each V-J. Welch's t-statistics and random forest reduced just over 500 V-J features to some 14, which were used in a naive Bayes classifier (R e1071). Sample size was not statistically predetermined, and investigators were not blinded to group allocation. TCR Vbeta CDR3 sequencing of 120 to 150 peripheral blood samples (43 ophthalmopathy, roughly 72 hyperthyroidism and 17 progressor patients) is reported in the paper.

The rearrangement combines TRBV30 with TRBJ1-2; the best D guess is TRBD1, with 6 bases matching. The starting material was peripheral blood mononuclear cells (PBMCs), obtained at new diagnosis, from a patient treated with antithyroid drugs. This receptor was identified in a woman aged 25 to 39 with Graves disease. Donor details come from another sample of the same person, matched by shared clones. The CDR3 corresponds to CVQGLGYGYTF. The DNA is as follows: TGTGTGCAGGGGTTGGGTTATGGCTACACCTTC.